One and the same sample provided the 5 T cell receptor beta chains below, sequenced in a study of T cell repertoires in cytomegalovirus infection. The antigens these receptors bind are not known. TCRdb re-called the reads through MiXCR, storing one row per CDR3 protein. The sample lists about 890,000 distinct CDR3 sequences, more than 25% occurring once. This material consisted of cultured CD8+ T cells from PBMCs, taken from culture after CMV antigen stimulation. The receptors originated from a human donor in good health (CMV status not recorded). Some clones in this sample may be carry-over from other donors' samples.

This sequence joins TRBV6-6 and TRBJ2-2; D tentatively fits TRBD1 or TRBD2 (6 bases each). The germline V gene encodes CDR1 MNHNY and CDR2 SVGAGI (reference sequence). This CDR3 has 19 amino acids. Trimming took 2 bases from V and 5 from J, leaving 24 bases between them. CDR3 loop: CASSYVGTSSQGGTGELFF. In DNA, the CDR3 is TGTGCCAGCAGTTACGTGGGAACCTCGTCACAGGGAGGTACCGGGGAGCTGTTTTTT.

This clonotype has only a few counts. The chain is built from TRBV25-1 and TRBJ1-2, with 8 bases identical to TRBD1. The CDR3 is made up of 13 amino acids. V was pared by 2 bases and J by 8 bases, with 4 bases of the junction left unmatched. CDR1 and CDR2 (germline): MGHDK, SYGVNS. This chain's CDR3 is CASSEVRGHGYTF. CDR3 in DNA: TGTGCCAGCAGTGAAGTCAGGGGGCACGGCTACACCTTC.

This clonotype showed up just a few times. The rearrangement uses TRBV6-2 or TRBV6-3 and TRBJ2-1; TRBD2 is a possible D gene (5 bases). Trimming stripped 11 bases from V and 0 bases from J, with 11 bases between. Germline V lookup: CDR1 MNHEY, CDR2 SVGEGT. The CDR3 has 13 amino acids. The CDR3 reads CAAQTSSYNEQFF. CDR3 nucleotides: TGTGCCGCTCAAACTAGCTCCTACAATGAGCAGTTCTTC.

This clonotype was seen ten or more times. CDR3 loop: CASSDGTGQHNEQFF. The CDR3 nucleotides read TGTGCCAGCAGTGACGGGACAGGGCAGCACAATGAGCAGTTCTTC. The rearrangement links TRBV2 to TRBJ2-1; the match to TRBD1 covers 9 bases. The CDR3 runs to 15 residues. CDR1 SNHLY and CDR2 FYNNEI come from the germline V gene. V gave up 3 bases and J gave up 5 bases; unmatched junction bases: 5. The full variable domain, with the rest looked up from reference TRBV2 and TRBJ2-1, is EPEVTQTPSHQVTQMGQEVILRCVPISNHLYFYWYRQILGQKVEFLVSFYNNEISEKSEIFDDQFSVERPDGSNFTLKIRSTKLEDSAMYFCASSDGTGQHNEQFFGPGTRLTVL.

V is TRBV29-1 and J is TRBJ2-7; D might be TRBD1 or TRBD2, each matching 5 bases. CDR1 is SQVTM, CDR2 ANQGSEA, per germline. With 3 bases removed from V and 2 bases from J, the gap between germline ends came to 11 bases. The CDR3 runs to 13 residues. CDR3 bases: TGCAGCGTTGACCGGGACGGGCCCTACGAGCAGTACGTC. Its translation is CSVDRDGPYEQYV.